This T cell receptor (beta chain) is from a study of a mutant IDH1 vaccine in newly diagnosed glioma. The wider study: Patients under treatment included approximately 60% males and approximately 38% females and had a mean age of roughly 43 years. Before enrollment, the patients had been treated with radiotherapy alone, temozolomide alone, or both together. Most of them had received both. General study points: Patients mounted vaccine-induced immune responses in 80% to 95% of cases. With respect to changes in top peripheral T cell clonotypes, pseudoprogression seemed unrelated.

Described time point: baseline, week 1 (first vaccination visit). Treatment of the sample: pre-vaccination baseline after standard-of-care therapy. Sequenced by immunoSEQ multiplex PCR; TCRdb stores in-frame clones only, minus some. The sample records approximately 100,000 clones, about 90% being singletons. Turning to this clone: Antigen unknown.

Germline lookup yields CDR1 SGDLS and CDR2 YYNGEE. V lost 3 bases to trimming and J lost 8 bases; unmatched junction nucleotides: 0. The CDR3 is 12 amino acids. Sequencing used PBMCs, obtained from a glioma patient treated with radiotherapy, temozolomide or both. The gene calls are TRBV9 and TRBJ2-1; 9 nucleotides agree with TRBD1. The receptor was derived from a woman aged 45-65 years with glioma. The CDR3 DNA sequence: TGTGCCAGCAGCGACAGGGGGCATGAGCAGTTCTTC. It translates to CASSDRGHEQFF.